This T cell receptor (beta chain) was sequenced in a study of T cell responses to AZD1222 COVID-19 vaccine. Notes on this clone: What it binds is unknown.

TCRdb's copy holds only in-frame clones and misses some; the assay was immunoSEQ multiplex PCR. The sample includes about 140,000 clones, around 93% of them seen just once. V was trimmed by 7 bases and J by 3 bases, leaving 10 bases between them. Germline loops: CDR1 MNHEY, CDR2 SMNVEV (reference sequence). This CDR3 has 13 residues. Notes on the study in general: A reported finding is that nearly half of spike-specific TCRs target unmutated variant regions. White British people made up most donors, females outnumbered males, and clonal diversity was possibly underestimated.

This chain joins TRBV27 and TRBJ1-5; D gene uncertain. The TCR comes from an adult who received the AZD1222 COVID-19 vaccine. Sequenced material: peripheral blood, taken 28 days after the second AZD1222 dose. CDR3 sequence reads: CASTTRFNQPQHF. DNA for the CDR3: TGTGCCAGCACGACAAGGTTCAATCAGCCCCAGCATTTT.